This TCR beta chain originates from a study of blood T cell repertoires in COVID-19. Study overall: The United States, Italy and Spain provided the acute and convalescent COVID-19 samples. The analysed material was cDNA or gDNA that came from T cells, B-cell-depleted T cells, or PBMCs.

Original handling: Estimates of nucleated cell counts were drawn from the amplification of reference gene primers. The assay was immunoSEQ multiplex PCR, and TCRdb's table has in-frame clones only and misses some. V and J calls plus clone size are reproduced from that table; the DNA served to infer D and trimming. This table holds about 51,000 clones, approximately 90% found once. Comments on this clone: One end of the junction does not line up with germline, which may come from a read error.

This receptor was obtained from a man aged 50 to 60 with acute or convalescent COVID-19. The sequenced sample consisted of peripheral blood.

The CDR3 coding sequence is TGTGCCAGCAGCCCGGGAACGGTCGACGGCTATACCTTC. It codes for CASSPGTVDGYTF. The chain combines TRBV3-1 (or the pseudogene TRBV3-2) with TRBJ1-2; D remains ambiguous. The CDR3 is made up of 13 amino acids. Germline CDR1 is LGHDT and CDR2 is YNNKEL (reference sequence).